This T cell receptor (beta chain) stems from a study of blood T cell repertoires in COVID-19. The V end was cut by 3 bases, the J end by 5 bases, with 8 bases between. The CDR3 loop spans 13 amino acids. This clone was picked up a small number of times. Measured with immunoSEQ multiplex PCR; TCRdb has only the in-frame clones, and not every one. The repertoire holds roughly 220,000 clones, with 84% as singletons. This clonotype was sampled from a woman aged 25-40 years who had recovered from COVID-19. The sequenced sample was peripheral blood. The chain has TRBV12-3 or TRBV12-4 and TRBJ2-1; D is possibly TRBD2 (5 bases). DNA for the CDR3: TGTGCCAGCAGTTTCGCGGGTAACAATGAGCAGTTCTTC. Protein sequence: CASSFAGNNEQFF.